Below, one TCR beta chain is given with its context. The entry originates in a study of cytomegalovirus exposure and HLA in healthy donors. Amplification used 60 Vbeta primers and 13 Jbeta primers. TCRdb's copy holds only in-frame clones and misses some; the assay was immunoSEQ multiplex PCR. Among under 200,000 clones listed, under 90% were seen once. The CDR3 extends over 18 amino acids. Per the germline V gene, CDR1 is SGHRS and CDR2 is YFSETQ. V gave up 4 bases and J gave up 5 bases; unmatched junction bases: 12. The chain links TRBV5-1 to TRBJ2-3, with TRBD2 identical over 14 bases. The receptor comes from a man between 18 and 35 years old in good health and CMV-seronegative. The sequenced sample was PBMCs. CDR3 sequence (DNA): TGCGCCAGCAGCCCCACTCCGGGACTAGCGGGAGCCAGAGATACGCAGTATTTT. It is translated as CASSPTPGLAGARDTQYF.